Presented here are 30 T cell receptor beta chains from one specimen sequenced in a study of cytomegalovirus exposure and HLA in healthy donors. Researchers ran the PCR with 60 Vbeta and 13 Jbeta primers. TCRdb's copy holds only in-frame clones and misses some; the assay was immunoSEQ multiplex PCR. The sample consists of 170,000 or so clones, just under 80% of them appearing once. The specimen sequenced was PBMCs. These receptors were obtained from a woman in her fifties or sixties in good health and CMV-seropositive.

V and J are TRBV7-9 and TRBJ2-7; D gene ambiguous. The CDR3 runs 13 residues. Germline V gene data show CDR1 as SEHNR and CDR2 as FQNEAQ (reference sequence). The germline V and J ends were trimmed by 5 bases and 2 bases, with 10 bases remaining between them. The DNA of the CDR3 is TGTGCCAGCAGCCTAGGCTATACCTACGAGCAGTACTTC. The encoded protein is CASSLGYTYEQYF.

V usage is TRBV29-1 and J usage is TRBJ2-2; 11 bases are a match to TRBD2. V shed 2 bases, J shed 5 bases, and the junction held 7 bases outside the gene matches. CDR1 SQVTM and CDR2 ANQGSEA come from the germline V gene. This CDR3 comprises 16 residues. The CDR3 is CSVELAGGPNTGELFF. CDR3 in DNA: TGCAGCGTTGAACTAGCGGGAGGACCAAATACCGGGGAGCTGTTTTTT.

The J gene is TRBJ2-5, the V gene TRBV29-1, with a weak D call TRBD1 (6 bases). The tail of the sequence fits TRBJ2-7 better, so the J call may be wrong. Per the germline V gene, CDR1 is SQVTM and CDR2 is ANQGSEA. The CDR3 totals 10 residues. In nucleotides, the CDR3 is TGCAGCGTAACAGGGAACGAGCAGTACTTC. This sequence encodes CSVTGNEQYF.

This clone was counted once. CDR3 nucleotides: TGTGCCAGCAAGACACAAGAGAACACTGAAGCTTTCTTT. It encodes CASKTQENTEAFF. The J gene is TRBJ1-1, the V gene TRBV6-1, with D unclear. Trimming pared 7 bases from V and 1 base from J, leaving 10 bases between. CDR3 length equals 13 residues. Germline CDR1 reads MNHNS; CDR2 reads SASEGT.

As regards this clone: At one of its ends the junction is not consistent with the germline gene, which may arise from a read error. This chain links TRBV7-9 with TRBJ2-1, with D maybe TRBD2 (6 bases). Germline V CDR1 and CDR2: SEHNR, FQNEAQ (reference sequence). The length of the CDR3 is 13 residues. CDR3 protein: CSSSSPGSNEQFF. The DNA for the CDR3 is TGTTCCAGCAGCTCCCCCGGGAGCAATGAGCAGTTCTTC.

This clone was detected only once. V is TRBV29-1 and J is TRBJ1-1, with TRBD1 identical over 8 bases. Germline CDR1 is SQVTM and CDR2 is ANQGSEA. V lost 6 bases to trimming and J lost 0 bases; unmatched junction nucleotides: 6. The CDR3 length is 14 residues. CDR3 nucleotides: TGCAGCGTCCCCGACAGGGGAATGAACACTGAAGCTTTCTTT. Translated, it gives CSVPDRGMNTEAFF.

The CDR3 region is CASSPAPQGYGHEQYF. Here the CDR3 DNA reads TGTGCCAGCAGCCCCGCCCCACAGGGATACGGCCACGAGCAGTACTTC. This rearrangement joins TRBV9 to TRBJ2-7; D possibly corresponds to TRBD1 (6 bases). The V gene lost 4 bases and the J gene lost 5 bases, with 22 bases spanning the gap. This CDR3 spans 16 amino acids. CDR1 SGDLS and CDR2 YYNGEE come from the germline V gene. Full variable domain (missing parts from reference TRBV9 and TRBJ2-7): DSGVTQTPKHLITATGQRVTLRCSPRSGDLSVYWYQQSLDQGLQFLIQYYNGEERAKGNILERFSAQQFPDLHSELNLSSLELGDSALYFCASSPAPQGYGHEQYFGPGTRLTVT.

The chain combines TRBV19 with TRBJ2-7, with 9 bases matching TRBD1. This CDR3 region has 16 residues. Trimming removed 5 bases from V and 7 bases from J; junction bases left unmatched: 15. The V gene's germline CDR1 is LNHDA and CDR2 SQIVND (reference sequence). The chain's CDR3 is CASSYGPRTGEEEQYF. CDR3 sequence (DNA): TGTGCCAGTAGTTATGGCCCCCGGACAGGGGAAGAAGAGCAGTACTTC.

This clone has just a few counts. V usage is TRBV28 and J usage is TRBJ2-7, with 11 bases that match TRBD1. Per germline, CDR1 MDHEN and CDR2 SYDVKM. After removal of 6 bases from V and 6 bases from J, the junction contained 10 bases not matched to a gene. The CDR3 has 15 residues. For the CDR3, the DNA is TGTGCCAGCAGACTTTTACGGGACAGGGGGAGCGAGCAGTACTTC. It yields the protein CASRLLRDRGSEQYF.

The V call is TRBV19, the J call TRBJ1-2; no clear D. Per the germline V gene, CDR1 is LNHDA and CDR2 is SQIVND (reference sequence). This CDR3 comprises 13 residues. V was pared by 9 bases and J by 3 bases, with 14 bases between. CDR3 nucleotide sequence: TGTGCCAGCACTCAAAATCGGTACTATGGCTACACCTTC. It specifies CASTQNRYYGYTF.

The V call is TRBV14, the J call TRBJ1-1; the match to TRBD1 covers 9 bases. Germline V CDR1 and CDR2: SGHDN, FVKESK. V dropped 6 bases and J dropped 5; count of bases not matched to a gene: 4. This CDR3 has 13 residues. The CDR3 sequence: CASRFDRGTEAFF. The CDR3 nucleotides are TGTGCCAGCAGATTCGACAGGGGGACTGAAGCTTTCTTT.

The chain links TRBV9 to TRBJ2-1, with TRBD2 matching over 10 bases. CDR3 length: 17 amino acids. Looked up from germline, CDR1 is SGDLS and CDR2 is YYNGEE. After removal of 0 bases from V and 1 base from J, the junction contained 4 bases not matched to a gene. The CDR3 reads CASSVVSSGGSYNEQFF. The CDR3, as DNA: TGTGCCAGCAGCGTAGTTTCTAGCGGGGGTTCCTACAATGAGCAGTTCTTC.

Here the CDR3 DNA reads TGTGCCAGCAGCCGACTAGCGGCAGAAGATGTTGTCCAGTACTTC. Protein: CASSRLAAEDVVQYF. The chain uses TRBV2 and TRBJ2-5, with 9 bases matching TRBD2. Trimming cost V 6 bases and J 10 bases; bases outside gene matches: 15. Germline V lookup: CDR1 SNHLY, CDR2 FYNNEI. This CDR3 spans 15 amino acids.

The V and J genes are TRBV6-5 and TRBJ1-5, with D unresolved. Germline lookup yields CDR1 MNHEY and CDR2 SVGAGI. There are 13 residues in the CDR3. V lost 8 bases, J lost 4 bases, and 12 bases lay in between. The CDR3 bases are TGTGCCAGCCGGCGGGAGATGAATCAGCCCCAGCATTTT. This translates into CASRREMNQPQHF.

The genes are TRBV7-9 and TRBJ2-1; 8 nucleotides line up with TRBD2. The germline V gene has CDR1 SEHNR and CDR2 FQNEAQ (reference sequence). V dropped 7 bases and J dropped 15; count of bases not matched to a gene: 17. This CDR3 spans 14 amino acids. The DNA of the CDR3 is TGTGCCAGCACCCCGGGGCAAGTGGGACTAGGGCTGTTCTTC. Protein sequence: CASTPGQVGLGLFF. Full variable domain (rest looked up from reference TRBV7-9 and TRBJ2-1): DTGVSQNPRHKITKRGQNVTFRCDPISEHNRLYWYRQTLGQGPEFLTYFQNEAQLEKSRLLSDRFSAERPKGSFSTLEIQRTEQGDSAMYLCASTPGQVGLGLFFGPGTRLTVL.

The J gene is TRBJ1-6, the V gene TRBV7-9; D possibly corresponds to TRBD1 (6 bases). V was shortened by 1 base and J by 7 bases, with 11 bases between the two germline ends. The germline gives CDR1 SEHNR, CDR2 FQNEAQ (reference sequence). CDR3 size: 15 residues. CDR3 in DNA: TGTGCCAGCAGCTTAGTACAGGGACGGAATTCACCCCTCCACTTT. Amino acids: CASSLVQGRNSPLHF.

The J gene is TRBJ2-2, the V gene TRBV7-2; D gene uncertain. Trimming left V 1 base short and J 1 base short, with 4 bases between. Germline V gene sequence: CDR1 SGHTA, CDR2 FQGNSA. The CDR3 sequence is 14 residues long. CDR3 DNA sequence: TGTGCCAGCAGCTTAGTCGGGAACACCGGGGAGCTGTTTTTT. Translation: CASSLVGNTGELFF.

V gene TRBV29-1 combines with J gene TRBJ1-1; 12 bases line up with TRBD1. This CDR3 is 13 amino acids long. Germline CDR1 and CDR2: SQVTM and ANQGSEA. Losses at the gene ends were 3 bases for V and 6 bases for J; bases not matched to a gene: 2. CDR3 amino acids: CSVEGQGAAEAFF. DNA for the CDR3: TGCAGCGTTGAGGGACAGGGGGCGGCTGAAGCTTTCTTT.

The V gene is TRBV25-1, the J gene TRBJ1-1, with a weak D call TRBD1 (6 bases). Germline CDR1 and CDR2: MGHDK and SYGVNS. V shed 3 bases and J shed 1 base, with 12 bases lying between them. The CDR3 covers 15 residues. The CDR3 DNA reads as TGTGCCAGCAGTGAGACAGGTCCTGGGAACACTGAAGCTTTCTTT. Translated, it gives CASSETGPGNTEAFF.

This rearrangement joins TRBV11-2 to TRBJ2-3; TRBD1 agrees at 11 bases. CDR3 size: 18 residues. The V gene's germline CDR1 is SGHAT and CDR2 FQNNGV. V lost 5 bases, J lost 1 base, and 11 bases stayed unmatched. The DNA for the CDR3 is TGTGCCAGCAGCCCGGACAGGGGGCTTTTTGTTGGCACAGATACGCAGTATTTT. Translated: CASSPDRGLFVGTDTQYF.

J is TRBJ1-3 and V is TRBV7-2, with TRBD1 matching 7 bases. J gave up 5 bases and V 1 base, and 8 bases lay outside the gene matches. This CDR3 is 16 amino acids long. Germline CDR1 and CDR2: SGHTA and FQGNSA. The CDR3 nucleotides are TGTGCCAGCAGCTTAGTCGTGACAGGGAAGCGAAACACCATATATTTT. Translation gives CASSLVVTGKRNTIYF.

This clone has just a few counts. The rearrangement links TRBV4-2 to TRBJ2-3, with 12 bases matching TRBD2. The CDR3 consists of 18 residues. CDR1 is LGHNA and CDR2 is YNFKEQ in the germline V gene. J gave up 0 bases and V 0 bases, and 4 bases lay outside the gene matches. The CDR3 bases are TGTGCCAGCAGCCAAGAGGGGACTAGCGGGCTTAGCACAGATACGCAGTATTTT. Its protein product is CASSQEGTSGLSTDTQYF.

The chain is built from TRBV28 and TRBJ2-5, with D unresolved. The J call is in doubt because the DNA end fits TRBJ2-7 better. CDR1 is MDHEN, CDR2 SYDVKM, per germline. The CDR3 spans 14 residues. CDR3 loop: CASSLTSLSYEQYF. The CDR3 DNA follows: TGTGCCAGCAGTTTAACGTCGCTAAGCTACGAGCAGTACTTC.

This chain joins TRBV7-8 and TRBJ2-1, with 10 nucleotides matching TRBD2. Germline trimming cut 2 bases from V and 7 bases from J; bases unmatched to any gene: 5. Germline assignment: CDR1 SGHVS and CDR2 FQNEAQ. The CDR3 runs 15 residues. The CDR3 nucleotides are TGTGCCAGCAGCTTAAGGACTAGCGGTCCGAATGAGCAGTTCTTC. Translation gives CASSLRTSGPNEQFF.

With regard to this clone: The sample has other DNA sequences that encode this CDR3 too. The chain couples TRBV7-2 to TRBJ2-7; TRBD1 agrees at 11 bases. J gave up 5 bases and V 3 bases, and 3 bases lay outside the gene matches. The CDR3 is 14 residues long. The germline V gene encodes CDR1 SGHTA and CDR2 FQGNSA. CDR3 residues: CASSLDRGQNEQYF. CDR3 DNA: TGTGCCAGCAGCTTGGACAGGGGGCAGAACGAGCAGTACTTC.

As to this clone: Germline is not matched at one junction end, which may reflect a read error. The chain links TRBV7-9 to TRBJ1-2; D unclear. This CDR3 is 12 amino acids long. Germline V CDR1 and CDR2: SEHNR, FQNEAQ (reference sequence). CDR3 coding DNA: TGTTCCAGCAGCTCCTGGACTTCTGGCTACACCTTC. It translates to CSSSSWTSGYTF.

The rearrangement joins TRBV5-6 to TRBJ2-1, with 8 bases fitting TRBD1. V lost 2 bases to trimming and J lost 10 bases; unmatched junction nucleotides: 11. The CDR3 has 15 amino acids. Germline lookup yields CDR1 SGHDT and CDR2 YYEEEE. The CDR3 loop reads CASSFAPGQEREQFF. The DNA of the CDR3 is TGTGCCAGCAGCTTTGCTCCGGGACAGGAACGCGAGCAGTTCTTC.

The rearrangement uses TRBV5-1 and TRBJ2-7, with D possibly being TRBD1 (6 bases). V gave up 3 bases and J gave up 3 bases, with 13 bases separating them. CDR3 length equals 14 residues. Germline assignment: CDR1 SGHRS and CDR2 YFSETQ. This CDR3 reads CASSSDRRGYEQYF. The CDR3 DNA follows: TGCGCCAGCAGCTCGGACAGAAGAGGCTACGAGCAGTACTTC.

The chain carries TRBV15 and TRBJ2-1; 9 nucleotides line up with TRBD1. The V and J ends lost 0 bases and 6 bases, in that order; junction bases with no gene match: 12. The germline gives CDR1 LNHNV, CDR2 YYDKDF (reference sequence). The CDR3 totals 18 residues. DNA of the CDR3: TGTGCCACCAGCAGAGATAGTGAGGGGACAGGGTTGGTCAATGAGCAGTTCTTC. It yields the protein CATSRDSEGTGLVNEQFF.

As DNA, the CDR3 is TGCGCCAGCAGCCCGACAGGGTCGAGCGAGCAGTACTTC. Protein: CASSPTGSSEQYF. J is TRBJ2-7 and V is TRBV5-1, with 7 positions matching TRBD1. V lost 4 bases, J lost 6 bases, and 7 bases stayed unmatched. Germline assignment: CDR1 SGHRS and CDR2 YFSETQ. The CDR3 totals 13 residues.